Included here is one T cell receptor (beta chain) sequence, with context. This specimen comes from a study of T cells in Graves' hyperthyroidism and ophthalmopathy. The V gene's germline CDR1 is SNHLY and CDR2 FYNNEI. The V end was cut by 6 bases, the J end by 1 base, with 9 bases between. The CDR3 runs to 13 residues. RNA transcripts provided the source from which TCR beta CDR3 regions were amplified. The HTBI primer set drove a first-round RT-PCR of the TCR CDR3. TCRdb re-analysed the multiplex PCR reads in MiXCR, keeping a single row per CDR3 protein. This sample has approximately 640,000 distinct CDR3 sequences, with about 45% found just once.

Sequencing was done on a sample of peripheral blood or thyroid tissue (not recorded which). The receptor was isolated from an adult man with Graves' disease, either hyperthyroidism or ophthalmopathy (not recorded which). This rearrangement joins TRBV2 to TRBJ2-5; D is ambiguous. This CDR3 reads CASSQRTQETQYF. For the CDR3, the DNA is TGTGCCAGCAGCCAACGGACCCAAGAGACCCAGTACTTC.